A single sample gave rise to the 14 T cell receptor beta chains below, sequenced in a study of a mutant IDH1 vaccine in newly diagnosed glioma. Described time point: week 5, during vaccination. Topical imiquimod accompanied each vaccine dose, which consisted of 300 ug of mutant IDH1 20-mer peptide. No cognate antigen is known for these TCRs. This table comes from immunoSEQ multiplex PCR, and its TCRdb copy is limited to in-frame clones, with some not included. The data hold fewer than 70,000 clones, with about 87% observed a single time. This specimen consisted of PBMCs, obtained from a glioma patient whose treatment included an IDH1 peptide vaccine. The receptors were sampled from a woman aged 40-49 years with glioma.

The chain uses TRBV2 and TRBJ2-2; D may be TRBD1 (6 bases). V lost 11 bases, J lost 6 bases, and 16 bases lay in between. The CDR3 loop spans 13 amino acids. Germline V lookup: CDR1 SNHLY, CDR2 FYNNEI. CDR3 in DNA: TGTGCCGGCCGGGACATGAGGTCCGGGGAGCTGTTTTTT. Encoded protein: CAGRDMRSGELFF.

This clone was seen a single time. The chain links TRBV21-1 to TRBJ1-6; TRBD1, as called in the table, went unchecked against the DNA. TRBV21-1 is a pseudogene. CDR3 size: 20 residues. The CDR3 DNA follows: TGTGCCAGCAGCAAAGTTCTTCACCGCCTAGACAGGGGGTGTAGTTCACCCCTCCACTTT. Translation: CASSKVLHRLDRGCSSPLHF.

The V call is TRBV28, the J call TRBJ2-1; TRBD2 is a possible D gene (7 bases). CDR3 size: 15 residues. The germline V and J ends were trimmed by 2 bases and 4 bases, with 12 bases remaining between them. Germline CDR1 reads MDHEN; CDR2 reads SYDVKM. Here the CDR3 reads CASSLGGGGYNEQFF. DNA of the CDR3: TGTGCCAGCAGTTTAGGGGGAGGGGGATACAATGAGCAGTTCTTC.

This clone is a singleton in its sample. The V and J genes are TRBV4-1 and TRBJ1-1; tentatively, D is TRBD1 (5 bases). The CDR3 runs to 15 residues. Trimming pared 4 bases from V and 4 bases from J, leaving 16 bases between. CDR1 and CDR2 from the germline V gene are MGHRA and YSYEKL. For the CDR3, the DNA is TGCGCCAGCAGCCCCACTCGACAGTTTTTCACTGAAGCTTTCTTT. It encodes CASSPTRQFFTEAFF.

This chain connects TRBV2 to TRBJ2-1, with TRBD1 identical over 8 bases. The CDR3 length is 14 residues. The V gene's germline CDR1 is SNHLY and CDR2 FYNNEI. J lost 7 bases, V lost 8 bases, and 10 bases had no gene match. The DNA for the CDR3 is TGTGCCAGCCTCCCTTGGACAGGGTTGAATGAGCAGTTCTTC. Translating gives CASLPWTGLNEQFF.

The chain couples TRBV7-9 to TRBJ2-3, with 12 bases aligning to TRBD2. Germline V CDR1 and CDR2: SEHNR, FQNEAQ (reference sequence). The CDR3 contains 17 residues. V dropped 5 bases and J dropped 3; count of bases not matched to a gene: 9. The CDR3 spells CASSIGVGTSGTDTQYF. CDR3 nucleotide sequence: TGTGCCAGCAGCATAGGGGTCGGGACTAGCGGGACAGATACGCAGTATTTT.

The chain recombines TRBV11-2 with TRBJ1-3, with unresolved D. V lost 6 bases, J lost 0 bases, and 6 bases lay in between. CDR3 size: 13 residues. Germline V CDR1 and CDR2: SGHAT, FQNNGV. The CDR3 sequence: CASRFRSGNTIYF. CDR3 DNA: TGTGCCAGCAGATTCCGCTCTGGAAACACCATATATTTT.

This clone was observed once. The V and J genes are TRBV5-1 and TRBJ1-1, with D unresolved. Trimming pared 5 bases from V and 5 bases from J, leaving 13 bases between. From germline, CDR1 is SGHRS and CDR2 YFSETQ. The CDR3 extends over 13 amino acids. The CDR3 DNA reads as TGCGCCAGCAGGGGAGGGATTGGGACTGAAGCTTTCTTT. Translation gives CASRGGIGTEAFF.

This clone has only one observation. V and J are TRBV7-2 and TRBJ2-7; weak D call: TRBD2 (6 bases). The V gene lost 5 bases and the J gene lost 5 bases, with 19 bases spanning the gap. The length of the CDR3 is 15 residues. Germline V gene data show CDR1 as SGHTA and CDR2 as FQGNSA. The CDR3 DNA is TGTGCCAGCAGCCCCGGCGCGGGGCATCGACACGAGCAGTACTTC. Protein product: CASSPGAGHRHEQYF.

This clone showed up just once. The chain couples TRBV5-1 to TRBJ1-1; TRBD1 matches 7 bases. Losses at the gene ends were 2 bases for V and 3 bases for J; bases not matched to a gene: 4. The CDR3 is 14 residues long. Germline CDR1 reads SGHRS; CDR2 reads YFSETQ. CDR3 protein: CASSFHTGDTEAFF. The CDR3 coding sequence is TGCGCCAGCAGCTTCCATACAGGGGACACTGAAGCTTTCTTT. The full variable domain, rest sourced from reference TRBV5-1 and TRBJ1-1, is KAGVTQTPRYLIKTRGQQVTLSCSPISGHRSVSWYQQTPGQGLQFLFEYFSETQRNKGNFPGRFSGRQFSNSRSEMNVSTLELGDSALYLCASSFHTGDTEAFFGQGTRLTVV.

This clone occurred a few times. The chain carries TRBV29-1 and TRBJ1-4, with 8 bases identical to TRBD1. The CDR3 sequence is 13 residues long. In germline, CDR1 is SQVTM, CDR2 ANQGSEA. Trimming took 6 bases from V and 2 from J; bases not matched to a gene: 2. This CDR3 reads CSVRDRTNEKLFF. The CDR3 nucleotides read TGCAGCGTACGGGACAGGACTAATGAAAAACTGTTTTTT.

The chain joins TRBV19 to TRBJ1-5; possibly TRBD1 for D (5 bases). V was trimmed by 10 bases and J by 0 bases, leaving 16 bases between them. The CDR3 spans 15 residues. Germline V lookup: CDR1 LNHDA, CDR2 SQIVND (reference sequence). CDR3 amino acids: CATSIQGYSNQPQHF. The CDR3 DNA sequence: TGTGCCACTTCCATCCAGGGCTATAGCAATCAGCCCCAGCATTTT.

The J gene is TRBJ2-7, the V gene TRBV10-3, with 12 bases identical to TRBD2. V was pared by 10 bases and J by 6 bases, with 13 bases of the junction left unmatched. The length of the CDR3 is 15 residues. Germline V gene sequence: CDR1 ENHRY, CDR2 SYGVKD. CDR3: CATKARLAGELEQYF. The CDR3 coding sequence is TGTGCCACAAAAGCCCGACTAGCGGGAGAACTCGAGCAGTACTTC.

This clone was detected once. The chain is built from TRBV5-1 and TRBJ2-7, with 8 positions matching TRBD1. The CDR3 length is 13 residues. Germline lookup yields CDR1 SGHRS and CDR2 YFSETQ. The ends lost 5 bases at V and 3 bases at J; junction bases unmatched: 4. CDR3: CASSGGTGYEQYF. As DNA, the CDR3 is TGCGCCAGCAGTGGTGGGACAGGCTACGAGCAGTACTTC.